The following is a T cell receptor (beta chain) sequence with its context. Its cognate antigen is unknown. This CDR3 is built from 12 residues. V lost 3 bases and J 4 bases, leaving 6 bases between the germline ends. The entry originates in a study of CD8 T cells in Susac syndrome. Turning to the study itself: Sequenced Susac syndrome patients included about six with clinically active disease and eight in remission. Findings and limits, study-wide: The study's TCR sequencing and HLA analysis covered a relatively small number of individuals, and the study acknowledged this.

FACS was used to enrich TEMRA cells, whereas the CD8+ and CD4+ T cells were obtained by negative isolation. Random hexamers were used to reverse transcribe the RNA input (roughly 0.5 to 1 ug). It was immunoSEQ multiplex PCR that amplified TCR beta CDR3 across 54 Vbeta and 13 Jbeta. In TCRdb, the immunoSEQ multiplex PCR reads were re-called with MiXCR into one record per CDR3 protein. The table has roughly 200,000 distinct CDR3 sequences, 94% seen once; the top ten hold roughly 0.11%. Sequencing input: CD4+ T cells from PBMCs. The TCR sequence derives from a human donor with Susac syndrome. The chain uses TRBV12-3 or TRBV12-4 and TRBJ1-2; no reliable D call. The CDR3 DNA follows: TGTGCCAGCAGTTTCCTTGGCTATGGCTACACCTTC. Translation gives CASSFLGYGYTF.